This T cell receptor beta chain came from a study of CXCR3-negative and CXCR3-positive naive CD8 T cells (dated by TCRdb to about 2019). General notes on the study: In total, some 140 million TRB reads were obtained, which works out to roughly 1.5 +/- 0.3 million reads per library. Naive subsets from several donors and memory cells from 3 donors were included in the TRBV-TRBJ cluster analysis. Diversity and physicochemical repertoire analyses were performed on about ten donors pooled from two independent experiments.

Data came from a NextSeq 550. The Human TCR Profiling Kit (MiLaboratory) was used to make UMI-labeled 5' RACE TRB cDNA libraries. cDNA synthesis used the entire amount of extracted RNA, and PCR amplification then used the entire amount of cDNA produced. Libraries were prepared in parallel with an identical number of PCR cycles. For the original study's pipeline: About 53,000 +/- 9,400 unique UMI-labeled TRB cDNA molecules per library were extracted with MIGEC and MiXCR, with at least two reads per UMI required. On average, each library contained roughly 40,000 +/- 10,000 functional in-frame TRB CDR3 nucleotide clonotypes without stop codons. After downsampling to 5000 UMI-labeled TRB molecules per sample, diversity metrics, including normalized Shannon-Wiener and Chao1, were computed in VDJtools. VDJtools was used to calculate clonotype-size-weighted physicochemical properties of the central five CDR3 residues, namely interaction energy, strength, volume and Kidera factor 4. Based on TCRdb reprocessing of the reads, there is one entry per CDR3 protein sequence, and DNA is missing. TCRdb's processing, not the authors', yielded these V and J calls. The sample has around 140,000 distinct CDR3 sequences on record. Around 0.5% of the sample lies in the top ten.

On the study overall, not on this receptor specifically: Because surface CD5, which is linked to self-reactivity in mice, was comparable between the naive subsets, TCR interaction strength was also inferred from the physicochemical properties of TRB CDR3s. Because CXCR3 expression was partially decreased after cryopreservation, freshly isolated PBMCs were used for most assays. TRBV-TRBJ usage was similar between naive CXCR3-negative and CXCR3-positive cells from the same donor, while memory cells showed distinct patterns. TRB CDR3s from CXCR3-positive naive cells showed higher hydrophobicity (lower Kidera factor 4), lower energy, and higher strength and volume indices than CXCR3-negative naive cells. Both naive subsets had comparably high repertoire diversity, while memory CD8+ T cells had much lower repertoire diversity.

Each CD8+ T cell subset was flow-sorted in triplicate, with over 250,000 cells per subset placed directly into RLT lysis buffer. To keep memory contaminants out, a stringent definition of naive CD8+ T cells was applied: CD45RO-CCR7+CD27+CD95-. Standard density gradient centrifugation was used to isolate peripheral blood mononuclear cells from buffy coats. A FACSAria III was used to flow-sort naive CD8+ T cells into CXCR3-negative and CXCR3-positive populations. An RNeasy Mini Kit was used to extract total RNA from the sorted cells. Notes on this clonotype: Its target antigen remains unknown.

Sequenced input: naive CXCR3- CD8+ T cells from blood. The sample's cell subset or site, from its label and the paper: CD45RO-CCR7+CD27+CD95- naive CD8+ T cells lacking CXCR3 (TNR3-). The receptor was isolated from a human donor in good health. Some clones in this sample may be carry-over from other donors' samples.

This receptor has the CDR3 CASRAGQLYNEQFF. Rearrangement joined TRBV2 to TRBJ2-1; TCRdb returns TRBD1, unconfirmable since there is no DNA. The germline V gene encodes CDR1 SNHLY and CDR2 FYNNEI. The CDR3 sequence holds 14 residues, the cysteine and phenylalanine included. The protein alone is recorded here.